The rows below give T cell receptor beta chains drawn from one sample of a study of shared clonotypes between healthy human individuals. Sequencing used immunoSEQ multiplex PCR; TCRdb keeps in-frame clones, though not all of them. The table has hundreds of thousands of clones, 96% seen once; the top ten hold about 0.12%. The sequencing input was naive CD8+ T cells sorted from blood. These receptors originate from a young woman in good health. Each CDR3 is given with its conserved first and last residue. Fields, in order: CDR3 DNA, CDR3 protein, CDR3 length, clone size, V gene, J gene, D gene. The D gene is left open where the match is weak. Only part of the rows carry a size: once, few, many, or a class if the clone is expanded.

CDR3 DNA: TGTGCCTGGAGTGTAAAAAGGAAAAAGGGACTAGCGGGAGGGCCTACGGTACCGGGCGAGCAGTACTTC
CDR3 protein: CAWSVKRKKGLAGGPTVPGEQYF
CDR3 length: 23
clone size: NA
V gene: TRBV30
J gene: TRBJ2-7
D gene: TRBD2

CDR3 DNA: TGTGCCAGCAGTTTCAGGGTGGCGAACACTGAAGCTTTCTTT
CDR3 protein: CASSFRVANTEAFF
CDR3 length: 14
clone size: NA
V gene: TRBV28
J gene: TRBJ1-1
D gene: NA

CDR3 DNA: TGTGCCAGCCGTCAGGGGGGGGACTACGAGCAGTACTTC
CDR3 protein: CASRQGGDYEQYF
CDR3 length: 13
clone size: NA
V gene: TRBV28
J gene: TRBJ2-7
D gene: NA

CDR3 DNA: TGTGCCAGCAGCGGGGGACGTTACAGCTCCTACGAGCAGTACTTC
CDR3 protein: CASSGGRYSSYEQYF
CDR3 length: 15
clone size: NA
V gene: TRBV5-6
J gene: TRBJ2-7
D gene: NA

CDR3 DNA: TGTGCCAGCAGCTTCAGTATTCTGGGACAGGGACATCAGCCCCAGCATTTT
CDR3 protein: CASSFSILGQGHQPQHF
CDR3 length: 17
clone size: NA
V gene: TRBV7-8
J gene: TRBJ1-5
D gene: TRBD1

CDR3 DNA: TGCGCCAGCGGGCTAGCGGGATACAATGAGCAGTTCTTC
CDR3 protein: CASGLAGYNEQFF
CDR3 length: 13
clone size: NA
V gene: TRBV10-2
J gene: TRBJ2-1
D gene: TRBD2

CDR3 DNA: TGCAGCGTTGAAGGCAGCCCAAGCTCCTACGAGCAGTACTTC
CDR3 protein: CSVEGSPSSYEQYF
CDR3 length: 14
clone size: NA
V gene: TRBV29-1
J gene: TRBJ2-7
D gene: NA

CDR3 DNA: TGTGCCAGCAGTTTAGATACTGAAGCTTTCTTT
CDR3 protein: CASSLDTEAFF
CDR3 length: 11
clone size: NA
V gene: TRBV28
J gene: TRBJ1-1
D gene: NA

CDR3 DNA: TGCAGCGTTGAAGATCGTAACCGGGACGAGCAGTACTTC
CDR3 protein: CSVEDRNRDEQYF
CDR3 length: 13
clone size: NA
V gene: TRBV29-1
J gene: TRBJ2-7
D gene: NA

CDR3 DNA: TGCGCCAGCAGCCAAGAAAACGGACTGGGCTATGGCTACACCTTC
CDR3 protein: CASSQENGLGYGYTF
CDR3 length: 15
clone size: once
V gene: TRBV4-1
J gene: TRBJ1-2
D gene: NA

CDR3 DNA: TGTGCCAGCAGTGAGGTTGACTACTCCTACGAGCAGTACTTC
CDR3 protein: CASSEVDYSYEQYF
CDR3 length: 14
clone size: NA
V gene: TRBV6-1
J gene: TRBJ2-7
D gene: NA

CDR3 DNA: TGTGCCGCAGCTAGGGACTTTCCATACGAGCAGTACTTC
CDR3 protein: CAAARDFPYEQYF
CDR3 length: 13
clone size: NA
V gene: TRBV10-3
J gene: TRBJ2-7
D gene: NA

CDR3 DNA: TGCGCCAGCAGCCCGCGGTTGAACACTGAAGCTTTCTTT
CDR3 protein: CASSPRLNTEAFF
CDR3 length: 13
clone size: NA
V gene: TRBV4-1
J gene: TRBJ1-1
D gene: NA

CDR3 DNA: TGTGCCAGCAGCGACGGGACAAGTCCTGAAGCTTTCTTT
CDR3 protein: CASSDGTSPEAFF
CDR3 length: 13
clone size: NA
V gene: TRBV7-3
J gene: TRBJ1-1
D gene: NA

CDR3 DNA: TGTGCCAGCAGTTACTCGATACAGGGGTTGACAGATACGCAGTATTTT
CDR3 protein: CASSYSIQGLTDTQYF
CDR3 length: 16
clone size: NA
V gene: TRBV6-5
J gene: TRBJ2-3
D gene: TRBD1

CDR3 DNA: TGTGCCAGCAGTTTAAGGTTCAGGGGACGAGATGGCTACACCTTC
CDR3 protein: CASSLRFRGRDGYTF
CDR3 length: 15
clone size: once
V gene: TRBV28
J gene: TRBJ1-2
D gene: NA

CDR3 DNA: TGTGCCAGCAGCTTAGCAGCGGGGGTGACCGGGGAGCTGTTTTTT
CDR3 protein: CASSLAAGVTGELFF
CDR3 length: 15
clone size: few
V gene: TRBV13
J gene: TRBJ2-2
D gene: TRBD2

CDR3 DNA: TGTGCCAGCAGAAAGGATAGTACGCAGTATTTT
CDR3 protein: CASRKDSTQYF
CDR3 length: 11
clone size: NA
V gene: TRBV13
J gene: TRBJ2-3
D gene: NA

CDR3 DNA: TGTGCCAGCAGTGTAGTTAGCTCCTACGAGCAGTACTTC
CDR3 protein: CASSVVSSYEQYF
CDR3 length: 13
clone size: NA
V gene: TRBV2
J gene: TRBJ2-7
D gene: NA

CDR3 DNA: TGTGCCAGCAGTTTAAGTGTGGGACTAGCGGGAGGGCTCCGGACCCAGTACTTC
CDR3 protein: CASSLSVGLAGGLRTQYF
CDR3 length: 18
clone size: NA
V gene: TRBV28
J gene: TRBJ2-5
D gene: TRBD2

CDR3 DNA: TGTGCCAGCAGTCCAGGACAGGGAAGTAGCTATGGCTACACCTTC
CDR3 protein: CASSPGQGSSYGYTF
CDR3 length: 15
clone size: NA
V gene: TRBV27
J gene: TRBJ1-2
D gene: TRBD1

CDR3 DNA: TGCGCCAGCAGCTTGGGGGCGGGAAGCACAGATACGCAGTATTTT
CDR3 protein: CASSLGAGSTDTQYF
CDR3 length: 15
clone size: NA
V gene: TRBV5-1
J gene: TRBJ2-3
D gene: NA

CDR3 DNA: TGTGCCAGCAGTTTGGCGGGAGGGCCGGGAGATACGCAGTATTTT
CDR3 protein: CASSLAGGPGDTQYF
CDR3 length: 15
clone size: NA
V gene: TRBV6-5
J gene: TRBJ2-3
D gene: TRBD2

CDR3 DNA: TGTGCCAGCACCCCGGGCAGGGGGGCGAACGAGCAGTACTTC
CDR3 protein: CASTPGRGANEQYF
CDR3 length: 14
clone size: NA
V gene: TRBV28
J gene: TRBJ2-7
D gene: NA

CDR3 DNA: TGCGCCAGCAGCTTGGGGACCGGACAGACGATGAACACCGGGGAGCTGTTTTTT
CDR3 protein: CASSLGTGQTMNTGELFF
CDR3 length: 18
clone size: NA
V gene: TRBV5-1
J gene: TRBJ2-2
D gene: NA

CDR3 DNA: TGTGCCAGCAGTTTACTAGCGGGGGCCTACGAGCAGTACTTC
CDR3 protein: CASSLLAGAYEQYF
CDR3 length: 14
clone size: NA
V gene: TRBV27
J gene: TRBJ2-7
D gene: TRBD2

CDR3 DNA: TGTGCCAGCAGCGCCCGGACTTCAAACACCGGGGAGCTGTTTTTT
CDR3 protein: CASSARTSNTGELFF
CDR3 length: 15
clone size: NA
V gene: TRBV9
J gene: TRBJ2-2
D gene: NA

CDR3 DNA: TGTGCCAGCAGCTATTACGGTCTCTACGAGCAGTACTTC
CDR3 protein: CASSYYGLYEQYF
CDR3 length: 13
clone size: once
V gene: TRBV13
J gene: TRBJ2-7
D gene: NA

CDR3 DNA: TGTGCCAGCAACGACAGGGGATTAGTCTACGAGCAGTACTTC
CDR3 protein: CASNDRGLVYEQYF
CDR3 length: 14
clone size: NA
V gene: TRBV6-5
J gene: TRBJ2-7
D gene: TRBD1

CDR3 DNA: TGTGCCAGCAGTTACTCGCCGTTGTCAGGGGACGAGCAGTACTTC
CDR3 protein: CASSYSPLSGDEQYF
CDR3 length: 15
clone size: NA
V gene: TRBV6-5
J gene: TRBJ2-7
D gene: NA

CDR3 DNA: TGTGCCAGCAGACAGGTCCGGGACGACGATACGCAGTATTTT
CDR3 protein: CASRQVRDDDTQYF
CDR3 length: 14
clone size: NA
V gene: TRBV28
J gene: TRBJ2-3
D gene: NA

CDR3 DNA: TGTGCCAGCAGCCCGCCGGGTGGCGGCGGGGAGCTGTTTTTT
CDR3 protein: CASSPPGGGGELFF
CDR3 length: 14
clone size: NA
V gene: TRBV7-9
J gene: TRBJ2-2
D gene: NA

CDR3 DNA: TGCAGCGTGATCGGACAGGGAATATACAATGAGCAGTTCTTC
CDR3 protein: CSVIGQGIYNEQFF
CDR3 length: 14
clone size: NA
V gene: TRBV29-1
J gene: TRBJ2-1
D gene: TRBD1

CDR3 DNA: TGTGCCAGCAGCTTAACCCGGGGGCCGCAGTTCTTC
CDR3 protein: CASSLTRGPQFF
CDR3 length: 12
clone size: NA
V gene: TRBV11-2
J gene: TRBJ2-1
D gene: NA

CDR3 DNA: TGTGCCAGCAGTGAAGCGAACATGGCTGAAAAACTGTTTTTT
CDR3 protein: CASSEANMAEKLFF
CDR3 length: 14
clone size: NA
V gene: TRBV2
J gene: TRBJ1-4
D gene: NA

CDR3 DNA: TGCGCCAGCAGCCCCGGTATTCGGGGACTAATACCATCCTCCTACGAGCAGTACTTC
CDR3 protein: CASSPGIRGLIPSSYEQYF
CDR3 length: 19
clone size: NA
V gene: TRBV5-1
J gene: TRBJ2-7
D gene: TRBD2

CDR3 DNA: TGTGCCAGCAGTCCCCGGGACAGGGCGCGTGAGCAGTTCTTC
CDR3 protein: CASSPRDRAREQFF
CDR3 length: 14
clone size: NA
V gene: TRBV6-5
J gene: TRBJ2-1
D gene: TRBD1